Listed below are T cell receptor beta chains from one sample, sequenced in a study of T-cell memory formation after mild COVID-19. TCRdb re-called the 5' RACE reads through MiXCR, storing one row per CDR3 protein. The sample lists 470,000 or so distinct CDR3 sequences, about 20% occurring once. Sequencing was carried out using PBMCs or a T cell subset sorted from them (not recorded which). The receptors here all came from an adult woman who had mild COVID-19 (a few samples of this study predate the infection). Cell type and time point are not known. Each CDR3 is given with its conserved first and last residue. Each record gives: CDR3 protein, CDR3 DNA, D gene, V gene, clone size, J gene. D genes are given only for firm matches. The size field is filled for only some rows; it gives once, few, many or a size class.

CDR3: CASSHQGDTEAFF
DNA: TGCGCCAGCAGCCACCAGGGGGACACTGAAGCTTTCTTT
D: TRBD1
V: TRBV4-3
size: .
J: TRBJ1-1

CDR3: CAISEGPGGAYSNQPQHF
DNA: TGTGCCATCAGTGAGGGACCGGGGGGGGCGTATAGCAATCAGCCCCAGCATTTT
D: .
V: TRBV10-3
size: .
J: TRBJ1-5

CDR3: CASSLGGLNEQFF
DNA: TGTGCCAGCAGTTTGGGTGGACTCAATGAGCAGTTCTTC
D: .
V: TRBV27
size: few
J: TRBJ2-1

CDR3: CASSAGRTGNTIYF
DNA: TGTGCCAGCTCAGCCGGGAGGACTGGAAACACCATATATTTT
D: .
V: TRBV18
size: .
J: TRBJ1-3

CDR3: CASSQRGGSTGELFF
DNA: TGTGCCAGCAGTCAGCGGGGGGGCAGCACCGGGGAGCTGTTTTTT
D: TRBD2
V: TRBV27
size: few
J: TRBJ2-2

CDR3: CASSYDSAYEQYF
DNA: TGTGCCAGCAGTTATGATAGCGCCTACGAGCAGTACTTC
D: .
V: TRBV6-6
size: .
J: TRBJ2-7

CDR3: CASSWGQAKLFF
DNA: TGTGCCAGCAGTTGGGGACAGGCAAAACTGTTTTTT
D: TRBD1
V: TRBV6-7
size: few
J: TRBJ1-4

CDR3: CASSLRGGSQTDYTF
DNA: TGCGCCAGCAGCTTAAGGGGTGGCAGCCAGACGGACTACACCTTC
D: .
V: TRBV5-1
size: few
J: TRBJ1-2

CDR3: CASSSRLAEYYEQYF
DNA: TGTGCCAGCAGCTCCAGACTAGCGGAGTATTACGAGCAGTACTTC
D: TRBD2
V: TRBV7-9
size: many
J: TRBJ2-7

CDR3: CSASPRRSGRNEQFF
DNA: TGCAGTGCTAGCCCTAGGCGGAGCGGGAGAAATGAGCAGTTCTTC
D: TRBD2
V: TRBV20-1
size: .
J: TRBJ2-1

CDR3: CASSHERYQGGDTEAFF
DNA: TGCGCCAGCAGCCACGAGCGCTATCAGGGGGGCGACACTGAAGCTTTCTTT
D: TRBD1
V: TRBV4-1
size: .
J: TRBJ1-1

CDR3: CASSFRDGRTYEQYF
DNA: TGTGCCAGCAGTTTCCGGGACGGTCGAACCTACGAGCAGTACTTC
D: .
V: TRBV12-3/TRBV12-4
size: few
J: TRBJ2-7

CDR3: CASTPGTVQGYEQYF
DNA: TGCGCCAGCACCCCTGGAACCGTACAGGGATACGAGCAGTACTTC
D: .
V: TRBV5-1
size: .
J: TRBJ2-7

CDR3: CASTTTTRQRNEKLFF
DNA: TGTGCCAGCACCACTACGACCCGACAGCGTAATGAAAAACTGTTTTTT
D: .
V: TRBV9
size: .
J: TRBJ1-4

CDR3: CSASPSGKTDTQYF
DNA: TGCAGTGCTAGTCCCAGCGGGAAGACAGATACGCAGTATTTT
D: TRBD2
V: TRBV20-1
size: few
J: TRBJ2-3

CDR3: CASNLAGGPGELFF
DNA: TGTGCCAGCAACCTAGCGGGAGGGCCCGGGGAGCTGTTTTTT
D: TRBD2
V: TRBV12-3/TRBV12-4
size: few
J: TRBJ2-2

CDR3: CASSLGPGPPLQETQYF
DNA: TGCGCCAGCAGCTTGGGTCCAGGGCCACCGTTACAAGAGACCCAGTACTTC
D: .
V: TRBV5-1
size: .
J: TRBJ2-5

CDR3: CASSSSQGKEDEQFF
DNA: TGTGCCAGCAGCTCATCACAGGGTAAGGAGGATGAGCAGTTCTTC
D: .
V: TRBV7-9
size: few
J: TRBJ2-1

CDR3: CASSFIGTGSDTQYF
DNA: TGTGCCAGCAGTTTCATCGGGACAGGGTCCGATACGCAGTATTTT
D: TRBD1
V: TRBV28
size: .
J: TRBJ2-3

CDR3: CATSGPEGRETQYF
DNA: TGTGCCACCAGTGGCCCAGAGGGAAGAGAGACCCAGTACTTC
D: .
V: TRBV24-1
size: few
J: TRBJ2-5

CDR3: CASSGQGSNEQFF
DNA: TGTGCCAGCAGTGGACAGGGTTCGAATGAGCAGTTCTTC
D: TRBD1
V: TRBV2
size: few
J: TRBJ2-1

CDR3: CASSFRGKAGGFTNTEAFF
DNA: TGTGCCAGTAGTTTCAGAGGGAAGGCAGGGGGATTCACGAACACTGAAGCTTTCTTT
D: TRBD1
V: TRBV19
size: .
J: TRBJ1-1

CDR3: CASGTGGRETQYF
DNA: TGTGCCAGCGGAACAGGGGGGAGAGAGACCCAGTACTTC
D: TRBD1
V: TRBV7-9
size: .
J: TRBJ2-5

CDR3: CASSQVAGPNTGELFF
DNA: TGTGCCAGCAGCCAAGTCGCCGGGCCGAACACCGGGGAGCTGTTTTTT
D: .
V: TRBV3-1
size: few
J: TRBJ2-2

CDR3: CASSAKLAGFTDTQYF
DNA: TGTGCCAGCAGTGCCAAACTAGCGGGATTCACAGATACGCAGTATTTT
D: TRBD2
V: TRBV25-1
size: few
J: TRBJ2-3

CDR3: CASSYSKPNTEAFF
DNA: TGTGCCAGCAGTTACTCGAAGCCGAACACTGAAGCTTTCTTT
D: .
V: TRBV6-5
size: .
J: TRBJ1-1

CDR3: CASSQPKSNQPQHF
DNA: TGCGCCAGCAGCCAACCGAAAAGCAATCAGCCCCAGCATTTT
D: .
V: TRBV4-1
size: .
J: TRBJ1-5

CDR3: CASSVERTAVTSGANVLTF
DNA: TGTGCCAGCAGCGTAGAACGGACAGCAGTGACCTCTGGGGCCAACGTCCTGACTTTC
D: .
V: TRBV9
size: .
J: TRBJ2-6

CDR3: CAKKTGITEAFF
DNA: TGTGCCAAGAAGACAGGGATCACTGAAGCTTTCTTT
D: .
V: TRBV21-1
size: .
J: TRBJ1-1

CDR3: CASGIGLSSYEQYF
DNA: TGCGCCAGCGGGATTGGACTCAGCTCCTACGAGCAGTACTTC
D: .
V: TRBV5-1
size: .
J: TRBJ2-7

CDR3: CASSQQLGTRTEAFF
DNA: TGCGCCAGCAGCCAACAACTGGGTACTAGAACTGAAGCTTTCTTT
D: .
V: TRBV4-1
size: few
J: TRBJ1-1

CDR3: CASSAGLAGIQYF
DNA: TGTGCCAGCAGCGCCGGACTAGCCGGCATTCAGTACTTC
D: TRBD2
V: TRBV7-9
size: many
J: TRBJ2-4

CDR3: CASSYWDRGTDTQYF
DNA: TGTGCCAGCAGTTACTGGGACAGGGGTACAGATACGCAGTATTTT
D: TRBD1
V: TRBV6-6
size: .
J: TRBJ2-3

CDR3: CASSQDHRAGVETQYF
DNA: TGTGCCAGCAGCCAAGATCATCGGGCGGGAGTAGAGACCCAGTACTTC
D: TRBD2
V: TRBV4-2
size: few
J: TRBJ2-5

CDR3: CASSRLTSGQYF
DNA: TGTGCCAGCAGCCGGCTGACTAGCGGGCAGTATTTT
D: TRBD2
V: TRBV7-2
size: few
J: TRBJ2-3

CDR3: CASSPSGSSPLHF
DNA: TGTGCCAGCAGCCCCTCAGGGAGTTCACCCCTCCACTTT
D: .
V: TRBV12-3/TRBV12-4
size: few
J: TRBJ1-6

CDR3: CASSPLVRLNSYEQYF
DNA: TGTGCCAGCAGCCCACTGGTAAGGCTAAACTCCTACGAGCAGTACTTC
D: .
V: TRBV4-2
size: few
J: TRBJ2-7

CDR3: CASSFKSGHEQFF
DNA: TGTGCCAGCAGCTTTAAGAGCGGACATGAGCAGTTCTTC
D: .
V: TRBV11-3
size: few
J: TRBJ2-1

CDR3: CAISESEGMNTEAFF
DNA: TGTGCCATCAGTGAGTCGGAAGGGATGAACACTGAAGCTTTCTTT
D: .
V: TRBV10-3
size: .
J: TRBJ1-1

CDR3: CASSLGSLPANEKLFF
DNA: TGTGCCAGCAGCTTAGGCAGCCTCCCAGCTAATGAAAAACTGTTTTTT
D: .
V: TRBV7-9
size: few
J: TRBJ1-4

CDR3: CASSYGGGRYGYTF
DNA: TGTGCCAGCAGTTACGGTGGAGGCCGCTATGGCTACACCTTC
D: .
V: TRBV6-5
size: few
J: TRBJ1-2

CDR3: CASSPNGQGNQPQHF
DNA: TGTGCCAGCAGCCCCAACGGACAGGGGAATCAGCCCCAGCATTTT
D: TRBD1
V: TRBV9
size: few
J: TRBJ1-5

CDR3: CASSQDGRNSYEQYF
DNA: TGCGCCAGCAGCCAAGATGGGCGGAACTCCTACGAGCAGTACTTC
D: .
V: TRBV4-1
size: few
J: TRBJ2-7

CDR3: CASSLTGIGSYEQYF
DNA: TGTGCCAGCAGCCTTACCGGGATAGGGTCCTACGAGCAGTACTTC
D: .
V: TRBV7-9
size: .
J: TRBJ2-7

CDR3: CASSWAAYNEQFF
DNA: TGTGCCAGCAGCTGGGCGGCCTACAATGAGCAGTTCTTC
D: .
V: TRBV7-2
size: .
J: TRBJ2-1

CDR3: CASSLRRRNEQFF
DNA: TGTGCCAGCAGCTTACGGAGGAGGAATGAGCAGTTCTTC
D: .
V: TRBV7-2
size: few
J: TRBJ2-1

CDR3: CAISGEGRYGYTF
DNA: TGTGCCATCAGTGGGGAGGGACGCTATGGCTACACCTTC
D: .
V: TRBV10-3
size: few
J: TRBJ1-2

CDR3: CASLGLDDTQYF
DNA: TGTGCCAGCTTAGGCTTAGATGATACGCAGTATTTT
D: .
V: TRBV27
size: .
J: TRBJ2-3

CDR3: CASSLEGADANEQFF
DNA: TGCGCCAGCAGCTTGGAGGGGGCCGACGCAAATGAGCAGTTCTTC
D: TRBD1
V: TRBV5-1
size: .
J: TRBJ2-1

CDR3: CASSLEPSQETQYF
DNA: TGTGCCAGCAGCTTAGAGCCCAGCCAAGAGACCCAGTACTTC
D: .
V: TRBV7-9
size: .
J: TRBJ2-5

CDR3: CASSLGGTGGMETQYF
DNA: TGCGCCAGCAGCTTGGGGGGTACAGGGGGTATGGAGACCCAGTACTTC
D: TRBD1
V: TRBV5-1
size: .
J: TRBJ2-5

CDR3: CASILGGPADTQYF
DNA: TGTGCCAGCATCCTGGGGGGCCCCGCAGATACGCAGTATTTT
D: .
V: TRBV12-3/TRBV12-4
size: few
J: TRBJ2-3

CDR3: CASSWVPGDYEQYF
DNA: TGCGCCAGCAGCTGGGTCCCAGGGGACTACGAGCAGTACTTC
D: .
V: TRBV5-1
size: .
J: TRBJ2-7